These T cell receptor beta chains were read from a single sample in a study of chemoradiotherapy in HPV16-positive cancers. Some clones are missing from TCRdb's copy, which holds only in-frame ones; the method was immunoSEQ multiplex PCR. The sample yields over 15,000 clones, approximately 80% seen once. This material consisted of blood, taken from a patient who underwent chemoradiotherapy. The receptors derive from a human donor with HPV-associated anogenital cancer. CDR3s include the opening cysteine and the closing phenylalanine or tryptophan. A D gene is named only where the DNA matches it firmly. Clone size is given for some rows only: seen once, a few or many times, or a class if the clone is expanded.

TRBD2,TRBV29-1,.,TRBJ2-3,CSVSGTSGGSSTDTQYF,TGCAGCGTCTCCGGGACTAGCGGGGGGTCTAGCACAGATACGCAGTATTTT
.,TRBV15,.,TRBJ2-2,CATSSGTNDPRTGELFF,TGTGCCACCAGCTCCGGGACAAATGACCCCAGAACCGGGGAGCTGTTTTTT
.,TRBV28,.,TRBJ2-3,CASSSLTDTQYF,TGTGCCAGCAGTTCTCTCACAGATACGCAGTATTTT
.,TRBV7-3,.,TRBJ2-2,CASSLNGPGDTGELFF,TGTGCCAGCAGCTTAAACGGGCCCGGGGACACCGGGGAGCTGTTTTTT
.,TRBV19,few,TRBJ1-2,CATSQGVDYGYTF,TGTGCCACAAGCCAGGGTGTGGACTATGGCTACACCTTC
TRBD1,TRBV7-2,.,TRBJ2-7,CASSPHGQGAGYEQYF,TGTGCCAGCAGCCCCCACGGACAGGGGGCAGGGTACGAGCAGTACTTC
.,TRBV7-9,.,TRBJ2-1,CASSLDGLGTNEQFF,TGTGCCAGCAGCTTAGACGGCCTAGGAACCAATGAGCAGTTCTTC
.,TRBV6-5,.,TRBJ1-4,CASSYDFLGNEKLFF,TGTGCCAGCAGTTACGATTTCTTGGGGAATGAAAAACTGTTTTTT
.,TRBV2,.,TRBJ1-6,CASKPDSNNSPLHF,TGTGCCAGCAAACCCGACAGTAATAATTCACCCCTCCACTTT
TRBD1,TRBV6-6,.,TRBJ1-5,CASKGQGDGNQPQHF,TGTGCCAGCAAGGGACAGGGGGATGGCAATCAGCCCCAGCATTTT
.,TRBV6-6,.,TRBJ1-2,CASSYDVYNYGYTF,TGTGCCAGCAGTTACGACGTCTACAACTATGGCTACACCTTC
.,TRBV27,.,TRBJ2-3,CASSVSDSADTQYF,TGTGCCAGCAGTGTCTCAGACAGCGCAGATACGCAGTATTTT
.,TRBV27,.,TRBJ2-1,CASSRNNEQFF,TGTGCCAGCAGTAGAAACAATGAGCAGTTCTTC
.,TRBV2,.,TRBJ2-1,CASSVIGPGEQFF,TGTGCCAGCAGTGTAATCGGACCGGGGGAGCAGTTCTTC
TRBD2,TRBV5-1,.,TRBJ2-5,CASNRAGVIQETQYF,TGCGCCAGCAACCGAGCGGGGGTGATCCAAGAGACCCAGTACTTC
.,TRBV7-2,.,TRBJ1-5,CASSPGRGGNQPQHF,TGTGCCAGCAGCCCGGGGAGAGGCGGCAATCAGCCCCAGCATTTT
.,TRBV5-4,once,TRBJ1-2,CASSFGGRVDGYTF,TGTGCCAGCAGCTTCGGCGGAAGGGTCGATGGCTACACCTTC
.,TRBV19,.,TRBJ1-5,CASSKGKAGNQPQHF,TGTGCCAGTAGTAAGGGCAAGGCGGGTAATCAGCCCCAGCATTTT
TRBD1,TRBV5-6,.,TRBJ1-1,CASSSIGQGGGINTEAFF,TGTGCCAGCAGTTCCATTGGACAGGGCGGGGGGATAAACACTGAAGCTTTCTTT
.,TRBV6-1,few,TRBJ1-2,CASSGMDYGYTF,TGTGCCAGCAGTGGGATGGACTATGGCTACACCTTC
.,TRBV9,once,TRBJ1-3,CASSGASGGSYGNTIYF,TGTGCCAGCAGCGGAGCCTCCGGGGGATCTTACGGAAACACCATATATTTT
TRBD1,TRBV10-2,.,TRBJ2-5,CASSDLRGTAQETQYF,TGCGCCAGCAGTGATCTAAGGGGGACAGCCCAAGAGACCCAGTACTTC
.,TRBV11-2,.,TRBJ1-1,CASSRRGRTEAFF,TGTGCCAGCAGCCGCAGGGGCCGCACTGAAGCTTTCTTT
.,TRBV2,.,TRBJ1-2,CASSESYGYTF,TGTGCCAGCAGTGAAAGCTATGGCTACACCTTC
TRBD2,TRBV5-1,.,TRBJ2-3,CASSWGGFTDTQYF,TGCGCCAGCAGCTGGGGGGGGTTCACAGATACGCAGTATTTT
.,TRBV29-1,few,TRBJ1-1,CSVGKAGTEAFF,TGCAGCGTTGGAAAGGCAGGCACTGAAGCTTTCTTT
.,TRBV7-3,.,TRBJ2-7,CASSYRLGRGSYEQYF,TGTGCCAGCAGCTATCGACTCGGAAGAGGCTCCTACGAGCAGTACTTC
TRBD1,TRBV6-4,medium-sized,TRBJ2-2,CASSAGTGDTGELFF,TGTGCCAGCAGTGCCGGGACAGGGGACACCGGGGAGCTGTTTTTT
TRBD1,TRBV11-2,.,TRBJ2-2,CASSLGGQGSGTGELFF,TGTGCCAGCAGCTTAGGGGGACAGGGGAGTGGCACCGGGGAGCTGTTTTTT
.,TRBV5-1,.,TRBJ2-6,CASSLDEGAGANVLTF,TGCGCCAGCAGCTTGGACGAGGGGGCTGGGGCCAACGTCCTGACTTTC
.,TRBV7-2,.,TRBJ1-5,CASSLKGDGQPQHF,TGTGCCAGCAGCTTAAAAGGGGACGGCCAGCCCCAGCATTTT